This TCR beta chain came from a study of lymphopenia after photon versus proton radiotherapy. Sequencing used immunoSEQ multiplex PCR; TCRdb keeps in-frame clones, though not all of them. Among about 160,000 clones listed, 88% were seen once. Study-level points and caveats: Better survival with proton therapy was suggested as possible, not demonstrated. After the lymphocyte nadir, photon-treated repertoires showed oligoclonal expansion, especially of CD8+ Temra cells. A bigger post-nadir fall in TCR diversity correlated inversely with survival time in deceased patients. Relative stability marked proton patients; photon patients lost diversity and naive cells.

Trimming took off 5 bases at V and 2 bases at J, with 14 bases between the two ends. This CDR3 is 15 amino acids long. CDR1 and CDR2 (germline): MNHEY, SMNVEV (reference sequence). With regard to this clone: Its antigen is as yet unknown.

V gene TRBV27 combines with J gene TRBJ2-3; tentative D call: TRBD1 (6 bases). This receptor was identified in a man in his forties or fifties with gastric cancer. Sequenced here: peripheral blood, sampled from a patient treated with photon-based radiotherapy. Written as DNA, the CDR3 is TGTGCCAGCAGTATACAGGGACGACACACAGATACGCAGTATTTT. Its translation is CASSIQGRHTDTQYF.